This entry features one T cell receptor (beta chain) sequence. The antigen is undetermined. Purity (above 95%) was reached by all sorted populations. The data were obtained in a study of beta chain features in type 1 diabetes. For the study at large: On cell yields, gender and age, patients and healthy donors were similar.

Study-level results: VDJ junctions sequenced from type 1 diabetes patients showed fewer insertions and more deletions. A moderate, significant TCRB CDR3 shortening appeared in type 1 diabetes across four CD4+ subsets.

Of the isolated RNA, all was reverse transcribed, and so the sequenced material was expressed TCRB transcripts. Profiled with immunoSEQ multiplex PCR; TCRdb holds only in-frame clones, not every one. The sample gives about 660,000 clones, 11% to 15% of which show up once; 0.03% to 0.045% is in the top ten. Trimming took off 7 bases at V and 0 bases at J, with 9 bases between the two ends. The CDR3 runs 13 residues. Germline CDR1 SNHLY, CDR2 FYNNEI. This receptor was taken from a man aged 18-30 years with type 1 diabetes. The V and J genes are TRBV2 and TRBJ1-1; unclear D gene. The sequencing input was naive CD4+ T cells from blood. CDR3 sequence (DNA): TGTGCCAGCAATATGGCCGTGAACACTGAAGCTTTCTTT. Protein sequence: CASNMAVNTEAFF.